This entry lists 9 T cell receptor beta chains sequenced from one sample in a study of brain T cells in children with intractable seizures. Some clones are missing from TCRdb's copy, which holds only in-frame ones; the method was immunoSEQ multiplex PCR. The sample yields 110,000 or so clones, 94% seen once. The sequences come from peripheral blood, collected at surgery. The receptors were sampled from a boy in the first two years of life with hemimegalencephaly and intractable seizures.

This rearrangement joins TRBV21-1 to TRBJ2-1. TRBV21-1 is annotated as a pseudogene. The CDR3 contains 12 residues. CDR3 coding DNA: TGTGCCAGCAGCAACTCCTACAATGAGCAGTTCTTC. This translates into CASSNSYNEQFF.

This chain uses TRBV9 with TRBJ2-3; D might be TRBD1 (6 bases). Between the trimmed V and J ends, which lost 3 bases and 2 bases, there was a span of 16 bases. CDR3 length: 16 residues. Germline values: CDR1 SGDLS, CDR2 YYNGEE. The CDR3 here is CASSARARGYTDTQYF. CDR3 in DNA: TGTGCCAGCAGCGCCCGGGCGAGGGGGTACACAGATACGCAGTATTTT. The full variable domain, its missing parts supplied by reference TRBV9 and TRBJ2-3, is DSGVTQTPKHLITATGQRVTLRCSPRSGDLSVYWYQQSLDQGLQFLIQYYNGEERAKGNILERFSAQQFPDLHSELNLSSLELGDSALYFCASSARARGYTDTQYFGPGTRLTVL.

The chain is built from TRBV15 and TRBJ2-7; 11 positions match TRBD1. V was clipped by 1 base and J by 3 bases; unmatched bases: 5. This CDR3 is 16 amino acids long. The V gene's germline CDR1 is LNHNV and CDR2 YYDKDF (reference sequence). The CDR3 spells CATSRAGGQGDYEQYF. DNA for the CDR3: TGTGCCACCAGCAGAGCGGGGGGACAGGGGGACTACGAGCAGTACTTC.

The CDR3 reads CASSLGPNEQFF. Here the CDR3 DNA reads TGTGCCAGCAGTTTAGGGCCTAATGAGCAGTTCTTC. The chain employs TRBV27 and TRBJ2-1; D unresolved. CDR1 is MNHEY, CDR2 SMNVEV, per germline (reference sequence). This CDR3 comprises 12 residues. Trimming took off 2 bases at V and 7 bases at J, with 6 bases between the two ends.

The chain carries TRBV7-8 and TRBJ1-2, with a weak D call TRBD1 (5 bases). Trimming pared 7 bases from V and 8 bases from J, leaving 26 bases between. Per the germline V gene, CDR1 is SGHVS and CDR2 is FQNEAQ. The length of the CDR3 is 16 residues. The CDR3 region is CASTTSAGEVRYGYTF. The CDR3 nucleotides read TGTGCCAGCACCACCTCCGCGGGGGAAGTTCGCTACGGCTACACCTTC.

This clone appeared once. The chain recombines TRBV7-9 with TRBJ1-6; D not resolved. The CDR3 length is 14 residues. Trimming left V 1 base short and J 9 bases short, with 10 bases between. Per germline, CDR1 SEHNR and CDR2 FQNEAQ (reference sequence). DNA for the CDR3: TGTGCCAGCAGCTTAGAATGGGGTTCTTCACCCCTCCACTTT. Its protein is CASSLEWGSSPLHF.

The genes are TRBV7-6 and TRBJ2-5; tentatively, D is TRBD2 (5 bases). The V gene's germline CDR1 is SGHVS and CDR2 FNYEAQ. This CDR3 is 13 amino acids long. V shed 5 bases and J shed 5 bases, with 12 bases lying between them. This chain's CDR3 is CASSLGWTETQYF. CDR3 nucleotides: TGTGCCAGCAGCCTAGGGTGGACTGAGACCCAGTACTTC. The full variable domain, rest sourced from reference TRBV7-6 and TRBJ2-5, is GAGVSQSPRYKVTKRGQDVALRCDPISGHVSLYWYRQALGQGPEFLTYFNYEAQQDKSGLPNDRFSAERPEGSISTLTIQRTEQRDSAMYRCASSLGWTETQYFGPGTRLLVL.

The V and J genes are TRBV24-1 and TRBJ2-3, with 9 bases lining up with TRBD2. The trim removed 5 bases at V and 4 bases at J, leaving 12 bases unmatched. This CDR3 has 17 residues. Germline values: CDR1 KGHDR, CDR2 SFDVKD. The CDR3 DNA is TGTGCCACCAGTGCTTCGGGGGCGGGAGGGAAGGCAGATACGCAGTATTTT. This translates into CATSASGAGGKADTQYF.

The CDR3 nucleotides are TGTGCCAGCAGTCCCGGGACAGGGCTGGGCACCGGGGAGCTGTTTTTT. Its translation: CASSPGTGLGTGELFF. This chain uses TRBV27 with TRBJ2-2; the match to TRBD1 covers 9 bases. J lost 4 bases, V lost 5 bases, and 8 bases had no gene match. Germline CDR1 MNHEY, CDR2 SMNVEV (reference sequence). There are 16 residues in the CDR3.